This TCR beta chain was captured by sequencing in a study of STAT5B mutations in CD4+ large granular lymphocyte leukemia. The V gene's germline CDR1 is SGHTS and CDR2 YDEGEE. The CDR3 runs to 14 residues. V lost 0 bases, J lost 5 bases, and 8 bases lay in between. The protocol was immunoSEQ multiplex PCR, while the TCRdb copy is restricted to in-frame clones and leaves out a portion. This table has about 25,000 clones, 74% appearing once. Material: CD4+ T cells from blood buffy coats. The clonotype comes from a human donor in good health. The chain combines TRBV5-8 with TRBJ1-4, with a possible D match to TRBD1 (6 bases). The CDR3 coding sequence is TGTGCCAGCAGCTTGGCGGGGGCCAATGAAAAACTGTTTTTT. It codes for CASSLAGANEKLFF.